This entry describes one T cell receptor beta chain. Authors' processing steps: The authors estimated nucleated cell counts from reference gene primer amplification. Using immunoSEQ multiplex PCR, the repertoire was profiled, and TCRdb retains in-frame clones only, with some absent. V and J calls and clone size are as listed in that table; D and trimming were resolved from the DNA. The sample holds some 15,000 clones, 87% seen once. These data belong to a study of blood T cell repertoires in COVID-19. Study background: Material from acute and convalescent COVID-19 was sourced from the United States, Italy and Spain.

CDR1 SNHLY and CDR2 FYNNEI come from the germline V gene. The V gene end was trimmed by 0 bases and the J gene end by 7 bases; junction bases not matched to a gene: 8. This CDR3 spans 15 amino acids. This chain links TRBV2 with TRBJ2-7; 8 positions match TRBD2. The sequence was obtained from a human donor in a cohort sampled during active COVID-19. Sequenced material: peripheral blood. Written as DNA, the CDR3 is TGTGCCAGCAGTGAAGCGAGCGTGACGGGGGGGGAGCAGTACTTC. It yields the protein CASSEASVTGGEQYF.